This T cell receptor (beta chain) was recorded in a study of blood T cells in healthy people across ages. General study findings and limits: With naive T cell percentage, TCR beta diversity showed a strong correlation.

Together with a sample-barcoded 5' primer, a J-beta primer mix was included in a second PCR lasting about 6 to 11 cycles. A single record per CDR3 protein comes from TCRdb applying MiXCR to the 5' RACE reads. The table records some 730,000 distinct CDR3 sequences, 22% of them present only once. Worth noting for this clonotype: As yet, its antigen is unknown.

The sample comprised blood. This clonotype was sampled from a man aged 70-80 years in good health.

CDR3 loop: CATSDPGLAGGGSYNEQFF. In DNA form, the CDR3 reads TGTGCCACCAGTGACCCTGGACTAGCGGGAGGAGGGTCCTACAATGAGCAGTTCTTC. J is TRBJ2-1 and V is TRBV24-1; 14 positions match TRBD2. This CDR3 comprises 19 residues. V trimming: 4 bases; J trimming: 1 base; junction bases outside the gene matches: 8. The germline CDR1 and CDR2 sequences are KGHDR and SFDVKD.